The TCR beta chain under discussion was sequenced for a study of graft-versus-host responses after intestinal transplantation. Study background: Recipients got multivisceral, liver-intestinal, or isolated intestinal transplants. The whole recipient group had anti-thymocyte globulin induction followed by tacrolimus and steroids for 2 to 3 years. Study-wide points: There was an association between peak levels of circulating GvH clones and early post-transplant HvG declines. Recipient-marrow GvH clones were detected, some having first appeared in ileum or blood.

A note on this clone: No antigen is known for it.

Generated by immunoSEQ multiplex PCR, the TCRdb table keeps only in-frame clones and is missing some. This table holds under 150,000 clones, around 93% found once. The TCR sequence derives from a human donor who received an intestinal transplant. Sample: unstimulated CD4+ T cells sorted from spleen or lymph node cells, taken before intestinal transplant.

The CDR3 DNA sequence: TGTGCCAGCAGGGGTACTAGCACAGATACGCAGTATTTT. It is translated as CASRGTSTDTQYF. The chain employs TRBV9 and TRBJ2-3; D not certain. Trimming removed 5 bases at V and 0 bases at J, with 7 bases between. Germline V gene data show CDR1 as SGDLS and CDR2 as YYNGEE. The CDR3 is 13 residues long.